This T cell receptor (beta chain) stems from a study of cytomegalovirus exposure and HLA in healthy donors. Study-level findings and limits: Another analysis was done later, and it associated 17,000 or so TCR beta sequences with HLA alleles at 0.05 false discovery rate. What was likely a sequencing artifact was a cluster of highly shared sequence variants.

The PCR ran on 60 Vbeta and 13 Jbeta primers. Sequencing was performed with immunoSEQ multiplex PCR; in TCRdb, only in-frame clones are kept and a portion is missing. The sample holds over 150,000 clones; around 79% are singletons and the top ten take approximately 2.4%. J was trimmed by 5 bases and V by 7 bases; bases with no gene match: 4. CDR3 size: 13 residues. Germline V gene lookup returns CDR1 SGHTA and CDR2 FQGNSA. Turning to this clone: Antigen: not known.

The clonotype comes from a woman aged 40 to 50 in good health and CMV-seropositive. Sequencing used PBMCs. The J gene is TRBJ2-2, the V gene TRBV7-2, with TRBD1 matching over 7 bases. The CDR3, as DNA: TGTGCCAGCACCGACAGGGAAACCGGGGAGCTGTTTTTT. Translated: CASTDRETGELFF.